The 17 T cell receptor beta chains below all came from one sample that was sequenced in a study of cytomegalovirus exposure and HLA in healthy donors. TCRdb keeps only in-frame clones here, not all; method: immunoSEQ multiplex PCR. The sample contains 200,000 or so clones, 75% to 90% of which appear only once. The sample was PBMCs. The source of these receptors is a woman younger than 35 in good health and CMV-seronegative.

The J gene is TRBJ2-7, the V gene TRBV6-1; 8 positions match TRBD1. The CDR3 runs 15 residues. From germline, CDR1 is MNHNS and CDR2 SASEGT. Unmatched junction bases numbered 7, after V lost 6 bases and J lost 0 bases. The CDR3 DNA follows: TGTGCCAGCAGGTCAGGACAGGGTAACTCCTACGAGCAGTACTTC. Encoded protein: CASRSGQGNSYEQYF.

This clone showed up just once. J is TRBJ1-4 and V is TRBV5-1; 7 bases line up with TRBD1. CDR3 length equals 14 residues. From germline, CDR1 is SGHRS and CDR2 YFSETQ. The V and J ends lost 5 bases and 3 bases, in that order; junction bases with no gene match: 4. The CDR3 DNA is TGCGCCAGCAGACCGGGACAGCCTAATGAAAAACTGTTTTTT. Translating gives CASRPGQPNEKLFF. Together with reference TRBV5-1 and TRBJ1-4, the CDR3 gives the full variable domain: KAGVTQTPRYLIKTRGQQVTLSCSPISGHRSVSWYQQTPGQGLQFLFEYFSETQRNKGNFPGRFSGRQFSNSRSEMNVSTLELGDSALYLCASRPGQPNEKLFFGSGTQLSVL.

J is TRBJ2-3 and V is TRBV29-1, with 12 positions matching TRBD2. The length of the CDR3 is 13 residues. Germline CDR1 is SQVTM and CDR2 is ANQGSEA. V shed 7 bases, J shed 6 bases, and the junction held 5 bases outside the gene matches. The CDR3, as DNA: TGCAGCGCCCCCGGGACTAGCGGGGATACGCAGTATTTT. Translated: CSAPGTSGDTQYF.

This clone was recorded a few times. The rearrangement links TRBV7-8 to TRBJ1-5; no firm D call. The CDR3 sequence is 14 residues long. The V end was cut by 3 bases, the J end by 1 base, with 7 bases between. Germline assignment: CDR1 SGHVS and CDR2 FQNEAQ. The CDR3 region is CASSFVASNQPQHF. DNA of the CDR3: TGTGCCAGCAGCTTTGTCGCCAGCAATCAGCCCCAGCATTTT.

About this clone: Other DNA sequences within the sample encode an identical CDR3. V is TRBV28 and J is TRBJ2-5; the D is unclear. There are 14 residues in the CDR3. Germline CDR1 reads MDHEN; CDR2 reads SYDVKM. The V end lost 2 bases, the J end lost 2 bases, and 9 bases lay between the germline ends. In DNA form, the CDR3 reads TGTGCCAGCAGTTTAAGGCAGTTACAAGAGACCCAGTACTTC. Its protein is CASSLRQLQETQYF.

This chain links TRBV2 with TRBJ1-5; no definite D call. This CDR3 contains 15 residues. Deletions cut 1 base from V and 0 bases from J, with 7 bases between. Germline CDR1 and CDR2: SNHLY and FYNNEI. This CDR3 is CASSEVPASNQPQHF. The DNA for the CDR3 is TGTGCCAGCAGTGAAGTGCCAGCTAGCAATCAGCCCCAGCATTTT. Drawing the rest from reference TRBV2 and TRBJ1-5, the complete variable domain is EPEVTQTPSHQVTQMGQEVILRCVPISNHLYFYWYRQILGQKVEFLVSFYNNEISEKSEIFDDQFSVERPDGSNFTLKIRSTKLEDSAMYFCASSEVPASNQPQHFGDGTRLSIL.

The CDR3 is CATSDPRRGSTDTQYF. In DNA, the CDR3 is TGTGCCACCAGCGACCCTAGGCGGGGGAGCACAGATACGCAGTATTTT. This rearrangement joins TRBV15 to TRBJ2-3; 7 nucleotides align to TRBD2. Germline CDR1 and CDR2: LNHNV and YYDKDF (reference sequence). This CDR3 is 16 amino acids long. V lost 5 bases, J lost 0 bases, and 8 bases stayed unmatched.

This chain uses TRBV7-2 with TRBJ2-4; D is possibly TRBD1 or TRBD2 (5 bases each). The CDR3 sequence is 17 residues long. V shed 7 bases and J shed 0 bases, with 19 bases lying between them. Germline V gene sequence: CDR1 SGHTA, CDR2 FQGNSA. The CDR3, as DNA: TGTGCCAGCATCCCCAGGGCGGCTAGCCGAGCCAAAAACATTCAGTACTTC. The encoded protein is CASIPRAASRAKNIQYF.

The table lists this clone with a count of one. The chain has TRBV19 and TRBJ1-5, with 8 bases lining up with TRBD1. The CDR3 runs to 13 residues. Unmatched junction bases numbered 6, after V lost 7 bases and J lost 7 bases. CDR1 LNHDA and CDR2 SQIVND come from the germline V gene (reference sequence). The CDR3 nucleotides are TGTGCCAGTACGGAAACAGGGGGACAGCCCCAGCATTTT. This gives the protein CASTETGGQPQHF. The full variable domain, rest sourced from reference TRBV19 and TRBJ1-5, is DGGITQSPKYLFRKEGQNVTLSCEQNLNHDAMYWYRQDPGQGLRLIYYSQIVNDFQKGDIAEGYSVSREKKESFPLTVTSAQKNPTAFYLCASTETGGQPQHFGDGTRLSIL.

This clone was picked up a small number of times. The V and J genes are TRBV5-4 and TRBJ2-5; 8 bases align to TRBD2. Germline trimming cut 4 bases from V and 2 bases from J; bases unmatched to any gene: 7. Germline values: CDR1 SGHNT, CDR2 YYREEE (reference sequence). The CDR3 totals 15 residues. In nucleotides, the CDR3 is TGTGCCAGCAGCCCCGGGGGGGAGAGACAAGAGACCCAGTACTTC. The encoded protein is CASSPGGERQETQYF.

The rearrangement joins TRBV19 to TRBJ2-7, with 8 positions matching TRBD1. CDR1 is LNHDA and CDR2 is SQIVND in the germline V gene (reference sequence). After removal of 1 base from V and 6 bases from J, the junction contained 8 bases not matched to a gene. This CDR3 region has 15 residues. The CDR3 sequence is CASSIAPRGLGEQYF. The CDR3 DNA follows: TGTGCCAGTAGTATAGCCCCCAGGGGGCTGGGCGAGCAGTACTTC.

The rearrangement joins TRBV6-1 to TRBJ2-1; 13 nucleotides match TRBD2. CDR1 and CDR2 from the germline V gene are MNHNS and SASEGT. V lost 5 bases, J lost 10 bases, and 8 bases stayed unmatched. CDR3 size: 15 residues. The CDR3 protein is CASSPEGLAGSEQFF. Written as DNA, the CDR3 is TGTGCCAGCAGTCCTGAGGGACTAGCGGGATCGGAGCAGTTCTTC.

This sequence joins TRBV5-6 and TRBJ1-5, with a possible D match to TRBD1 (5 bases). CDR3 length: 15 residues. CDR1 is SGHDT and CDR2 is YYEEEE in the germline V gene. Between the trimmed V and J ends, which lost 1 base and 6 bases, there was a span of 14 bases. The DNA of the CDR3 is TGTGCCAGCAGCTTGTGGGCGGGGGGAGGTCAGCCCCAGCATTTT. Amino acids: CASSLWAGGGQPQHF.

This clone was picked up one time. The chain has TRBV2 and TRBJ1-1; TRBD1 matches at 7 bases. J lost 2 bases, V lost 6 bases, and 9 bases had no gene match. Germline-derived CDR1 and CDR2 are SNHLY and FYNNEI. The CDR3 is 15 residues long. This CDR3 is CASSVLGDRNTEAFF. CDR3 coding DNA: TGTGCCAGCAGCGTTTTAGGGGACAGAAACACTGAAGCTTTCTTT.

The chain uses TRBV4-1 and TRBJ2-1; D unresolved. Deletions cut 5 bases from V and 8 bases from J, with 10 bases between. CDR1 and CDR2 (germline): MGHRA, YSYEKL. CDR3 size: 12 residues. The DNA of the CDR3 is TGCGCCAGCAGCGTTAGTGGTGATGAGCAGTTCTTC. Translated, it gives CASSVSGDEQFF.

As for this clone: This sample also contains other DNA sequences that code for the same CDR3. The chain has TRBV5-1 and TRBJ2-7; tentative D call: TRBD2 (7 bases). The CDR3 has 15 amino acids. CDR1 and CDR2 (germline): SGHRS, YFSETQ. The V gene lost 0 bases and the J gene lost 0 bases, with 10 bases spanning the gap. The CDR3, as DNA: TGCGCCAGCAGCTTGGCGGGGGGCCTCTCCTACGAGCAGTACTTC. Its protein is CASSLAGGLSYEQYF.

The rearrangement uses TRBV28 and TRBJ1-2; D is possibly TRBD1 (5 bases). CDR3 length equals 16 residues. Per the germline V gene, CDR1 is MDHEN and CDR2 is SYDVKM. The V and J ends lost 8 bases and 0 bases respectively, with 19 bases between them. CDR3 in amino acids: CASESHTGIANYGYTF. The CDR3 DNA is TGTGCCAGCGAATCACATACAGGTATAGCTAACTATGGCTACACCTTC.